One sample yielded the 12 T cell receptor beta chains listed below, sequenced in a study of cytomegalovirus exposure and HLA in healthy donors. The study ran its PCR with 60 Vbeta and 13 Jbeta primers. Here immunoSEQ multiplex PCR was the method, and the copy in TCRdb shows in-frame clones only, minus some. The table lists 140,000 to 150,000 clones, more than 9.5% of them singletons. The sample consisted of PBMCs. The source of these receptors is a man in his forties or fifties in good health and CMV-seronegative.

The chain links TRBV5-1 to TRBJ2-2; perhaps TRBD2 as D (5 bases). The V end lost 4 bases, the J end lost 1 base, and 26 bases lay between the germline ends. The germline gives CDR1 SGHRS, CDR2 YFSETQ. The CDR3 is 20 residues long. This CDR3 reads CASSARPPPLGSVNTGELFF. In DNA form, the CDR3 reads TGCGCCAGCAGCGCCCGTCCACCGCCCCTGGGTAGCGTGAACACCGGGGAGCTGTTTTTT.

The chain uses TRBV6-5 and TRBJ2-1; 9 nucleotides align to TRBD1. CDR1 and CDR2 (germline): MNHEY, SVGAGI. V was clipped by 6 bases and J by 3 bases; unmatched bases: 3. The length of the CDR3 is 14 residues. The CDR3: CASRLTGGYNEQFF. In nucleotides, the CDR3 is TGTGCCAGCAGGTTGACAGGGGGCTACAATGAGCAGTTCTTC.

The CDR3 loop is CASSLVAHEQYF. The CDR3 region has the DNA TGTGCCAGCAGCTTAGTGGCCCACGAGCAGTACTTC. V gene TRBV11-2 combines with J gene TRBJ2-7; D is undetermined. V shed 1 base and J shed 5 bases, with 6 bases lying between them. The CDR3 length is 12 residues. Per germline, CDR1 SGHAT and CDR2 FQNNGV.

The gene calls are TRBV5-8 and TRBJ2-1; tentative D call: TRBD2 (5 bases). The CDR3 covers 15 residues. Looked up from germline, CDR1 is SGHTS and CDR2 is YDEGEE. V gave up 0 bases and J gave up 3 bases, with 10 bases separating them. In nucleotides, the CDR3 is TGTGCCAGCAGCTTGGGGGCTAGCATCTACAATGAGCAGTTCTTC. This encodes CASSLGASIYNEQFF.

The table lists this clone with a few counts. The rearrangement links TRBV4-2 to TRBJ1-4; D is possibly TRBD1 (5 bases). This CDR3 is 21 amino acids long. V was trimmed by 0 bases and J by 2 bases, leaving 25 bases between them. Germline V gives CDR1 LGHNA, CDR2 YNFKEQ. CDR3 sequence reads: CASSQDRGLNPTVGTNEKLFF. The DNA for the CDR3 is TGTGCCAGCAGCCAAGATAGGGGACTAAATCCCACGGTAGGGACTAATGAAAAACTGTTTTTT.

There are a few counts of this clone. The rearrangement links TRBV9 to TRBJ2-1; D remains ambiguous. CDR3 length: 11 residues. V was trimmed by 0 bases and J by 9 bases, leaving 4 bases between them. Germline-derived CDR1 and CDR2 are SGDLS and YYNGEE. The CDR3 loop reads CASSVGSEQFF. Here the CDR3 DNA reads TGTGCCAGCAGCGTAGGGAGTGAGCAGTTCTTC.

The V call is TRBV5-1, the J call TRBJ2-3; 7 bases are shared with TRBD2. Germline CDR1 reads SGHRS; CDR2 reads YFSETQ. V dropped 4 bases and J dropped 14; count of bases not matched to a gene: 10. The CDR3 loop spans 12 amino acids. CDR3 nucleotides: TGCGCCAGCAGCAGCGGGACGCGCCAACCGTATTTT. Its translation is CASSSGTRQPYF.

The chain employs TRBV2 and TRBJ2-1; 9 nucleotides match TRBD2. J lost 6 bases, V lost 4 bases, and 7 bases had no gene match. This CDR3 contains 15 residues. CDR1 is SNHLY and CDR2 is FYNNEI in the germline V gene. CDR3 nucleotide sequence: TGTGCCAGCAGTGGGGGACTAGCTACCCCCAATGAGCAGTTCTTC. Protein product: CASSGGLATPNEQFF.

This clone has just a few counts. V is TRBV5-1 and J is TRBJ2-1; 7 bases line up with TRBD2. The CDR3 spans 17 residues. Germline CDR1 and CDR2: SGHRS and YFSETQ. V dropped 4 bases and J dropped 6; count of bases not matched to a gene: 16. CDR3 nucleotides: TGCGCCAGCAGCGGGGGGGTCGGGGACTGGCTGATCAATGAGCAGTTCTTC. Encoded protein: CASSGGVGDWLINEQFF.

The chain has TRBV9 and TRBJ2-2; TRBD1 aligns across 10 bases. This CDR3 spans 15 amino acids. CDR1 is SGDLS and CDR2 is YYNGEE in the germline V gene. The V gene end was trimmed by 0 bases and the J gene end by 6 bases; junction bases not matched to a gene: 2. For the CDR3, the DNA is TGTGCCAGCAGCGTAGAAGGACAGGGGGCCGGGGAGCTGTTTTTT. This translates into CASSVEGQGAGELFF. The variable domain in full, completed from reference TRBV9 and TRBJ2-2, reads DSGVTQTPKHLITATGQRVTLRCSPRSGDLSVYWYQQSLDQGLQFLIQYYNGEERAKGNILERFSAQQFPDLHSELNLSSLELGDSALYFCASSVEGQGAGELFFGEGSRLTVL.

The chain carries TRBV19 and TRBJ2-5; D is possibly TRBD2 (6 bases). The CDR3 is 14 residues long. Germline V gives CDR1 LNHDA, CDR2 SQIVND (reference sequence). The germline V and J ends were trimmed by 3 bases and 5 bases, with 13 bases remaining between them. CDR3 nucleotide sequence: TGTGCCAGTAGTATTTGGGGGGAGCGGGAGACCCAGTACTTC. This sequence encodes CASSIWGERETQYF.

This sequence joins TRBV29-1 and TRBJ1-4; unclear D gene. The V gene lost 7 bases and the J gene lost 0 bases, with 24 bases spanning the gap. CDR3 length equals 18 residues. Germline CDR1 and CDR2: SQVTM and ANQGSEA. The CDR3 region is CSAVGQEGRVSTNEKLFF. The CDR3 DNA reads as TGCAGCGCCGTGGGTCAGGAGGGAAGGGTTTCAACTAATGAAAAACTGTTTTTT. The variable domain in full, completed from reference TRBV29-1 and TRBJ1-4, reads SAVISQKPSRDICQRGTSLTIQCQVDSQVTMMFWYRQQPGQSLTLIATANQGSEATYESGFVIDKFPISRPNLTFSTLTVSNMSPEDSSIYLCSAVGQEGRVSTNEKLFFGSGTQLSVL.